Each of the 7 T cell receptor beta chains below was sequenced from the same sample in a study of blood T cell repertoires in COVID-19. The data were produced by immunoSEQ multiplex PCR, yet TCRdb's version contains in-frame clones alone and is incomplete. The sample records some 200,000 clones, 70% to 90% being singletons. Input material: PBMCs or T cells enriched from blood (not recorded which). These receptors all come from a woman aged 18-29 years who had recovered from COVID-19.

This clone showed up just once. V is TRBV4-2 and J is TRBJ2-7; TRBD2 matches at 7 bases. The CDR3 has 17 amino acids. The trim removed 0 bases at V and 6 bases at J, leaving 14 bases unmatched. CDR1 is LGHNA and CDR2 is YNFKEQ in the germline V gene. The CDR3, as DNA: TGTGCCAGCAGCCAAGAGGGGCCCGAACTAGCGTCAGGCGAGCAGTACTTC. It codes for CASSQEGPELASGEQYF.

DNA of the CDR3: TGTGCCAGCAGCTTACTGGGGCAATACAATGAGCAGTTCTTC. Translation gives CASSLLGQYNEQFF. The chain links TRBV7-2 to TRBJ2-1; D may be TRBD1 (5 bases). The CDR3 extends over 14 amino acids. In germline, CDR1 is SGHTA, CDR2 FQGNSA. Trimming shortened V by 2 bases and J by 4 bases, and 9 bases separated the two germline ends. Filled out from reference TRBV7-2 and TRBJ2-1, the complete variable domain reads GAGVSQSPSNKVTEKGKDVELRCDPISGHTALYWYRQSLGQGLEFLIYFQGNSAPDKSGLPSDRFSAERTGGSVSTLTIQRTQQEDSAVYLCASSLLGQYNEQFFGPGTRLTVL.

The rearrangement links TRBV2 to TRBJ2-3; D remains ambiguous. Per the germline V gene, CDR1 is SNHLY and CDR2 is FYNNEI. The CDR3 extends over 13 amino acids. The germline V and J ends were trimmed by 5 bases and 2 bases, with 8 bases remaining between them. CDR3: CASSLRYTDTQYF. For the CDR3, the DNA is TGTGCCAGCAGTTTGCGGTACACAGATACGCAGTATTTT.

The genes are TRBV6-5 and TRBJ1-6; tentative D call: TRBD1 (5 bases). The CDR3 is made up of 16 amino acids. Germline CDR1 MNHEY, CDR2 SVGAGI. The germline V and J ends were trimmed by 2 bases and 6 bases, with 14 bases remaining between them. For the CDR3, the DNA is TGTGCCAGCAGTTACGCGGGAGGGGTTGGTAATTCACCCCTCCACTTT. Protein product: CASSYAGGVGNSPLHF.

The rearrangement links TRBV6-4 to TRBJ2-1; no firm D call. The CDR3 totals 10 residues. V lost 8 bases, J lost 8 bases, and 7 bases lay in between. From germline, CDR1 is MRHNA and CDR2 SNTAGT. CDR3 in DNA: TGTGCCAGCGTCGTAGATGAGCAGTTCTTC. It encodes CASVVDEQFF.

The chain combines TRBV6-5 with TRBJ2-7, with 7 bases identical to TRBD1. The CDR3 has 15 residues. After removal of 6 bases from V and 4 bases from J, the junction contained 12 bases not matched to a gene. From germline, CDR1 is MNHEY and CDR2 SVGAGI. The CDR3: CASRGDHRGGYEQYF. CDR3 sequence (DNA): TGTGCCAGCAGGGGAGATCACAGGGGCGGGTACGAGCAGTACTTC.

The genes are TRBV19 and TRBJ2-7; 13 positions match TRBD2. This CDR3 comprises 15 residues. Germline lookup yields CDR1 LNHDA and CDR2 SQIVND (reference sequence). Trimming removed 7 bases from V and 6 bases from J; junction bases left unmatched: 9. As DNA, the CDR3 is TGTGCCAGTAATATTGGACTAGCGGGAGAATGCGAGCAGTACTTC. Its protein product is CASNIGLAGECEQYF. The full variable domain, completed using reference TRBV19 and TRBJ2-7, is DGGITQSPKYLFRKEGQNVTLSCEQNLNHDAMYWYRQDPGQGLRLIYYSQIVNDFQKGDIAEGYSVSREKKESFPLTVTSAQKNPTAFYLCASNIGLAGECEQYFGPGTRLTVT.